The source of this T cell receptor beta chain is a study of blood T cell repertoires in COVID-19. A PCR-confirmed or clinician-diagnosed COVID-19 case had contacted exposed participants within 2 weeks of entry. The germline V gene encodes CDR1 SGHTA and CDR2 FQGTGA. The germline V and J ends were trimmed by 5 bases and 5 bases, with 12 bases remaining between them. This CDR3 spans 13 amino acids. Assay used: immunoSEQ multiplex PCR; TCRdb lists only in-frame clones, some missing. The sample contains approximately 340,000 clones, roughly nine tenths of which appear only once. The chain recombines TRBV7-3 with TRBJ1-1; D is unresolved. This sequence was found in a woman aged 35 to 49 who had been exposed to COVID-19. Sequenced input: PBMCs or T cells enriched from blood (not recorded which). The CDR3 loop reads CASSLSTETEAFF. The CDR3 DNA follows: TGTGCCAGCAGCCTATCGACGGAGACTGAAGCTTTCTTT.